This T cell receptor beta chain was recovered during a study of T-cell reconstitution after alpha-beta-depleted transplantation in children. This clonotype was seen only a few times. During its preparation, the TCRbeta library received unique molecular identifiers. TCRdb ran MiXCR on the PCR reads and lists one entry per CDR3 protein. The table has 500,000 to 600,000 distinct CDR3 sequences, approximately 20% seen once. Germline CDR1 is MGHRA and CDR2 is YSYEKL. This CDR3 comprises 14 residues. Unmatched junction bases numbered 9, after V lost 4 bases and J lost 11 bases. This receptor was taken from a human donor who donated a stem cell graft to a child with acute lymphoblastic leukemia. The V call is TRBV4-1, the J call TRBJ1-1; 11 bases match TRBD1. The source material was PBMCs from the stem cell graft donor, sampled from the stem cell graft. In DNA, the CDR3 is TGCGCCAGCAGCCCCGGACAGGGGGCGGGGCCCGCTTTCTTT. As protein: CASSPGQGAGPAFF.